These 9 T cell receptor beta chains share one sample of origin, sequenced in a study of blood T cell repertoires in COVID-19. Generated by immunoSEQ multiplex PCR, the TCRdb table keeps only in-frame clones and is missing some. In the table there are 45,000 to 70,000 clones, around 81% of which are singletons. The specimen was peripheral blood. Source of these receptors: a man aged 60 to 69 with acute or convalescent COVID-19.

The chain links TRBV5-1 to TRBJ1-1; D may be TRBD1 (5 bases). Trimming left V 4 bases short and J 0 bases short, with 10 bases between. Per the germline V gene, CDR1 is SGHRS and CDR2 is YFSETQ. The CDR3 is made up of 14 amino acids. The CDR3 loop is CASSALTVNTEAFF. The CDR3 DNA reads as TGCGCCAGCAGCGCCTTGACAGTGAACACTGAAGCTTTCTTT.

The chain employs TRBV5-1 and TRBJ1-1; D not resolved. Trimming left V 0 bases short and J 5 bases short, with 8 bases between. Germline assignment: CDR1 SGHRS and CDR2 YFSETQ. The CDR3 covers 13 residues. The CDR3 DNA reads as TGCGCCAGCAGCTTGGGGCAAATAACTGAAGCTTTCTTT. Its translation is CASSLGQITEAFF.

This chain joins TRBV6-5 and TRBJ2-5; D ambiguous. The V end was cut by 0 bases, the J end by 1 base, with 6 bases between. The germline V gene has CDR1 MNHEY and CDR2 SVGAGI. This CDR3 spans 14 amino acids. CDR3 sequence reads: CASSYSRFQETQYF. The CDR3 DNA is TGTGCCAGCAGTTACTCGAGGTTCCAAGAGACCCAGTACTTC.

The chain couples TRBV3-1 (or the pseudogene TRBV3-2) to TRBJ1-4; 7 bases agree with TRBD1. Germline-derived CDR1 and CDR2 are LGHDT and YNNKEL (reference sequence). V dropped 3 bases and J dropped 8; count of bases not matched to a gene: 9. This CDR3 is built from 15 residues. The CDR3 region has the DNA TGTGCCAGCAGCCACCCCAGGGGGTTAGAAGAAAAACTGTTTTTT. It specifies CASSHPRGLEEKLFF.

The chain uses TRBV5-1 and TRBJ2-2; D gene uncertain. The V end lost 1 base, the J end lost 4 bases, and 14 bases lay between the germline ends. Germline CDR1 and CDR2: SGHRS and YFSETQ. The CDR3 sequence is 16 residues long. CDR3 bases: TGCGCCAGCAGCTTGATGACCCGGGTCATCACCGGGGAGCTGTTTTTT. It encodes CASSLMTRVITGELFF. The full variable domain, its missing parts supplied by reference TRBV5-1 and TRBJ2-2, is KAGVTQTPRYLIKTRGQQVTLSCSPISGHRSVSWYQQTPGQGLQFLFEYFSETQRNKGNFPGRFSGRQFSNSRSEMNVSTLELGDSALYLCASSLMTRVITGELFFGEGSRLTVL.

This chain uses TRBV19 with TRBJ2-7; 7 bases line up with TRBD1. The CDR3 has 15 residues. CDR1 and CDR2 from the germline V gene are LNHDA and SQIVND (reference sequence). J was trimmed by 6 bases and V by 3 bases; bases with no gene match: 11. The CDR3 reads CASSMMGQPAGEQYF. The CDR3, as DNA: TGTGCCAGTAGTATGATGGGACAGCCTGCGGGCGAGCAGTACTTC.

J is TRBJ1-2 and V is TRBV5-1, with no clear D. Germline CDR1 is SGHRS and CDR2 is YFSETQ. This CDR3 comprises 15 residues. The V gene lost 0 bases and the J gene lost 0 bases, with 9 bases spanning the gap. Written as DNA, the CDR3 is TGCGCCAGCAGCTTGGGTGCAGAAGCTAACTATGGCTACACCTTC. This codes for CASSLGAEANYGYTF.

CDR3 region: CASSQTAGQGARDTQYF. Written as DNA, the CDR3 is TGCGCCAGCAGCCAAACTGCCGGACAGGGGGCGCGTGATACGCAGTATTTT. The chain couples TRBV5-1 to TRBJ2-3, with TRBD1 matching 11 bases. From germline, CDR1 is SGHRS and CDR2 YFSETQ. The CDR3 length is 17 residues. With 4 bases clipped from V and 6 bases from J, the junction kept 13 bases outside the gene matches.

This sequence joins TRBV5-5 and TRBJ1-1; the match to TRBD1 covers 8 bases. Germline V gene sequence: CDR1 SGHKS, CDR2 YYEKEE (reference sequence). The CDR3 contains 19 residues. The J segment lost 0 bases and the V segment lost 0 bases, leaving 13 bases of the junction unmatched. In DNA, the CDR3 is TGTGCCAGCAGCTTGGCGTGGGCAGGGGGCCCCTCAATGAACACTGAAGCTTTCTTT. This sequence encodes CASSLAWAGGPSMNTEAFF.